The 28 T cell receptor beta chains reported below all come from one sample, sequenced in a study of tumor and adjacent non-tumor tissue in lung cancer (dated by TCRdb to about 2018). RNA was isolated from bulk, unsorted tissue, and RNA quality was assessed with a NanoDrop ND-1000 and an Agilent 2100. Distant non-tumor tissue taken more than 3 cm from the tumor edge was used as the normal lung sample. Receptor amplification or capture employed multiplex PCR. The instrument given in TCRdb is Illumina HiSeq 2500. TCRbeta libraries were constructed through three rounds of nested PCR with primers (Table S4) according to protocols adapted from ARM-PCR. TCRdb trimmed the raw reads at Q25, called clones with MiXCR and kept productive beta chains. Rows are unified per CDR3 protein, each entry keeping the most common DNA and genes. The sample yields 44,000 or so distinct CDR3 sequences; more than 60% were counted once. The ten largest clones take up around 19% of the sample.

The specimen sequenced was distant non-tumor lung tissue. These receptors came from a middle-aged woman with non-small cell lung cancer.

The chain employs TRBV19 and TRBJ1-2; TRBD1 might be the D (5 bases). The length of the CDR3 is 14 residues. Germline V lookup: CDR1 LNHDA, CDR2 SQIVND (reference sequence). The germline V and J ends were trimmed by 5 bases and 3 bases, with 13 bases remaining between them. The CDR3, as DNA: TGTGCCAGTAGTCAACAGGTGGGCGACTATGGCTACACCTTC. Translation gives CASSQQVGDYGYTF.

For this clonotype: A much larger clone sits a single nucleotide away, making a read error possible. This sequence joins TRBV5-1 and TRBJ2-1; TRBD2 matches 11 bases. The germline gives CDR1 SGHRS, CDR2 YFSETQ. The CDR3 runs to 15 residues. Here the CDR3 DNA reads TGCGCCAGCGCTTCCCTAGCGGGAGGACCCAATGAGCGGTTCTTC. This codes for CASASLAGGPNERFF. The entire variable domain, with the rest obtained from reference TRBV5-1 and TRBJ2-1, is as follows: KAGVTQTPRYLIKTRGQQVTLSCSPISGHRSVSWYQQTPGQGLQFLFEYFSETQRNKGNFPGRFSGRQFSNSRSEMNVSTLELGDSALYLCASASLAGGPNERFFGPGTRLTVL.

Comment on this clonotype: This may be a read error, as it is one base from a much larger clone. The chain recombines TRBV5-6 with TRBJ2-1, with D perhaps matching TRBD1 or TRBD2 (5 bases each). Per germline, CDR1 SGHDT and CDR2 YYEEEE. The CDR3 runs 13 residues. The DNA of the CDR3 is TGTGGCAGCAGCTTGTTGGGGGACAATGAGCAGTTCTTC. This sequence encodes CGSSLLGDNEQFF.

As to this clonotype: A much larger clonotype is one base distant, so this may be a read error. It is likely a read error, because the conserved phenylalanine at the end of the CDR3 is missing. The V call is TRBV5-1, the J call TRBJ1-2; 9 positions match TRBD1. Germline values: CDR1 SGHRS, CDR2 YFSETQ. The CDR3 consists of 14 residues. Losses at the gene ends were 7 bases for V and 4 bases for J; bases not matched to a gene: 8. This CDR3 reads CASSYRGRSYGYTL. The CDR3 DNA is TGCGCCAGCTCCTACAGGGGGCGCAGCTATGGCTACACCCTC.

About this clonotype itself: The junction departs from germline at one end; a sequencing error may be responsible. The chain combines TRBV11-2 with TRBJ2-1; TRBD2 might be the D (6 bases). The germline gives CDR1 SGHAT, CDR2 FQNNGV. The CDR3 loop spans 12 amino acids. CDR3 DNA sequence: TGTGCCAACAGCCATAACGGGAGTCACGAGATCTTC. Translating it yields CANSHNGSHEIF.

This chain joins TRBV5-1 and TRBJ2-1; no definite D call. The CDR3 consists of 15 residues. Germline-derived CDR1 and CDR2 are SGHRS and YFSETQ. V was shortened by 6 bases and J by 3 bases, with 16 bases between the two germline ends. The CDR3 protein is CASMSVSYFYNEQFF. CDR3 DNA sequence: TGCGCCAGCATGTCCGTGTCTTACTTCTACAATGAGCAGTTCTTC.

This clonotype was seen a single time. A read error may produce the germline difference seen at one junction end. This chain joins TRBV29-1 and TRBJ2-1, with a tentative D call TRBD2 (5 bases). The CDR3 loop spans 15 amino acids. CDR1 is SQVTM and CDR2 is ANQGSEA in the germline V gene. The CDR3 loop is CSLDGWASRYNEQFF. CDR3 coding DNA: TGCAGCCTTGATGGCTGGGCTAGCAGATACAATGAGCAGTTCTTC.

Comment on this clonotype: This CDR3 is missing its conserved last phenylalanine or tryptophan, likely due to a read error. The DNA is omitted, as the CDR3 cannot be located on it reliably, and the CDR3 follows TCRdb's listing. V is TRBV6-5 and J is TRBJ1-1; TRBD1, the D gene given by the table, was not confirmed from the DNA. The V gene's germline CDR1 is MNHEY and CDR2 SVGAGI. From its first to its last residue, the CDR3 has 14 amino acids. Here the CDR3 reads CASSSLGRDTEAFY.

The gene calls are TRBV29-1 and TRBJ2-5, with D possibly being TRBD2 (5 bases). The V gene lost 4 bases and the J gene lost 0 bases, with 9 bases spanning the gap. The germline V gene encodes CDR1 SQVTM and CDR2 ANQGSEA. The CDR3 runs 13 residues. The CDR3 reads CSVAVDYQETQYF. CDR3 bases: TGCAGCGTTGCTGTGGACTACCAAGAGACCCAGTACTTC.

In regard to this clonotype: The CDR3 ends on some other residue instead of the conserved phenylalanine or tryptophan, so this is likely a read error. No DNA is shown, since the ends of the CDR3 on it are uncertain; the CDR3 is the one TCRdb lists. The V and J genes are TRBV5-1 and TRBJ2-1; the DNA was not used to check the table's D call, TRBD1. The CDR3 length is 16 residues, termini included. Germline CDR1 and CDR2: SGHRS and YFSETQ. The CDR3 here is CASSLAPDRGDNERFI.

Regarding this clonotype: A much larger clone lies a single base off, so this may be a read error. This chain links TRBV7-3 with TRBJ1-2; D gene unclear. This CDR3 is 14 amino acids long. The germline gives CDR1 SGHTA, CDR2 FQGTGA. CDR3 in amino acids: CANSLTGQPGGYTF. CDR3 bases: TGTGCCAACAGCTTAACCGGGCAGCCTGGTGGCTACACCTTC.

In DNA, the CDR3 is TGTGCCAGCAGCTTTGCTCCGGCGAAGGAGAGGTACTTC. Protein: CASSFAPAKERYF. The J gene is TRBJ2-7, the V gene TRBV11-2; D not certain. V was trimmed by 3 bases and J by 12 bases, leaving 18 bases between them. This CDR3 region has 13 residues. CDR1 and CDR2 from the germline V gene are SGHAT and FQNNGV.

Concerning this clonotype itself: Germline and junction disagree at one end, which may indicate a read error. The chain has TRBV29-1 and TRBJ2-7, with D maybe TRBD2 (5 bases). Germline V gene data show CDR1 as SQVTM and CDR2 as ANQGSEA. The CDR3 is made up of 13 amino acids. The CDR3 loop reads CSVLLELTYEQYF. The CDR3 DNA reads as TGCAGCGTTCTACTAGAGTTGACCTATGAGCAGTACTTC.

J is TRBJ2-7 and V is TRBV25-1; 7 bases are shared with TRBD1. J lost 0 bases, V lost 6 bases, and 5 bases had no gene match. The CDR3 is 14 amino acids. Germline values: CDR1 MGHDK, CDR2 SYGVNS. CDR3 bases: TGTGCCAGCAGCGGGACAGACAGCTCCTACGAGCAGTACTTC. It translates to CASSGTDSSYEQYF.

Concerning this clonotype itself: This likely comes from a read error, as the CDR3 has no conserved phenylalanine or tryptophan at its end. The V gene is TRBV7-8, the J gene TRBJ2-1; D possibly corresponds to TRBD2 (5 bases). Germline loops: CDR1 SGHVS, CDR2 FQNEAQ. This CDR3 is built from 15 residues. CDR3 region: CAGSLGGYLYNEQFL. The CDR3 DNA is TGTGCCGGCAGCTTAGGCGGGTATTTATACAATGAGCAGTTCCTC.

The table lists this clonotype with many counts. This rearrangement joins TRBV5-4 to TRBJ2-3; no clear D gene. This CDR3 is 12 amino acids long. Germline CDR1 reads SGHNT; CDR2 reads YYREEE (reference sequence). V was cut by 4 bases and J by 3 bases, with 6 bases left in between. The CDR3: CASSPRTDTQYF. In DNA form, the CDR3 reads TGTGCCAGCAGCCCGCGGACAGATACGCAGTATTTT.

A note on this clonotype: Relative to the germline gene, one junction end is altered; a read error may explain this. The chain uses TRBV11-2 and TRBJ1-1; D is undetermined. This CDR3 is 16 amino acids long. CDR1 and CDR2 (germline): SGHAT, FQNNGV. The CDR3 spells CASSLESSVADTEAFF. The DNA for the CDR3 is TGTGCCAGCAGTTTAGAGTCAAGCGTGGCGGACACTGAAGCTTTCTTT.

On this clonotype: The conserved phenylalanine or tryptophan normally closing the CDR3 is absent here, so this likely arose from a read error. The DNA is left out, because the CDR3 cannot be placed on it with certainty; the CDR3 is given as TCRdb lists it. This chain connects TRBV13 to TRBJ2-5. The CDR3 contains 10 residues when both ends are counted. Germline CDR1 and CDR2: PRHDT and FYEKMQ (reference sequence). The CDR3 here is CASLGETKYL.

The J gene is TRBJ2-7, the V gene TRBV6-5; 10 bases align to TRBD2. The CDR3 sequence is 15 residues long. The ends lost 8 bases at V and 6 bases at J; junction bases unmatched: 13. CDR1 is MNHEY, CDR2 SVGAGI, per germline. CDR3 region: CASCRTSGGAAEQYF. The CDR3 DNA follows: TGTGCCAGCTGTAGGACCAGCGGGGGGGCTGCCGAGCAGTACTTC.

To note about this clonotype: At one end the junction does not follow the germline gene, possibly because of a read error. The chain employs TRBV30 and TRBJ1-2; D is unclear. The CDR3 has 13 residues. CDR1 GTSNPN and CDR2 SVGIG come from the germline V gene (reference sequence). The CDR3 loop is CAWSVGLNYGYIF. As DNA, the CDR3 is TGTGCCTGGAGTGTAGGGCTTAACTATGGCTACATCTTC. Full variable domain (remainder filled in from reference TRBV30 and TRBJ1-2): SQTIHQWPATLVQPVGSPLSLECTVEGTSNPNLYWYRQAAGRGLQLLFYSVGIGQISSEVPQNLSASRPQDRQFILSSKKLLLSDSGFYLCAWSVGLNYGYIFGSGTRLTVV.

This clonotype was recorded only once. A much larger clone differs by one base, so this may be a read error. The chain combines TRBV30 with TRBJ2-1; 11 nucleotides line up with TRBD2. With V trimmed by 6 bases and J by 13 bases, 5 bases remained unmatched. The CDR3 has 11 amino acids. CDR1 GTSNPN and CDR2 SVGIG come from the germline V gene (reference sequence). In DNA form, the CDR3 reads TGTGCCTGTGATACTAGCGGGAGCCAGTTCTTC. It specifies CACDTSGSQFF.

Notes on this clonotype: Its ends do not fully match the called genes, so a read error is possible. The V gene is TRBV11-2, the J gene TRBJ2-3, with a tentative D call TRBD2 (6 bases). Germline-derived CDR1 and CDR2 are SGHAT and FQNNGV. This CDR3 has 14 residues. The CDR3 DNA reads TGTGACAGCAGCCCCCGGGGGACCACAGATACGCTGTATTTT. Translating it yields CDSSPRGTTDTLYF.

This clonotype showed up many times. This chain links TRBV4-1 with TRBJ1-6, with D tentatively TRBD1 (6 bases). This CDR3 has 15 residues. From germline, CDR1 is MGHRA and CDR2 YSYEKL. V lost 1 base, J lost 8 bases, and 12 bases lay in between. In DNA form, the CDR3 reads TGCGCCAGCAGCCAAGCAAACAGGGACCATTCACCCCTCCACTTT. This translates into CASSQANRDHSPLHF.

This clonotype was observed many times. The DNA for the CDR3 is TGTGCCAGCAGTTTACAGGGGGCGGATTCACCCCTCCACTTT. Amino acids: CASSLQGADSPLHF. The chain couples TRBV12-3 or TRBV12-4 to TRBJ1-6, with TRBD1 matching over 8 bases. V was clipped by 2 bases and J by 8 bases; unmatched bases: 2. The CDR3 is 14 amino acids.

The chain couples TRBV29-1 to TRBJ2-1; D possibly corresponds to TRBD1 (5 bases). This CDR3 spans 14 amino acids. Germline CDR1 SQVTM, CDR2 ANQGSEA. Trimming took off 6 bases at V and 3 bases at J, with 15 bases between the two ends. CDR3 amino acids: CSVSRQRVYNEQFF. The DNA for the CDR3 is TGCAGCGTCTCGAGACAGCGTGTCTACAATGAGCAGTTCTTC.

In regard to this clonotype: The CDR3 ends on some other residue instead of the conserved phenylalanine or tryptophan, so this is likely a read error. This chain uses TRBV6-1 with TRBJ2-3; D may be TRBD2 (6 bases). The germline V gene encodes CDR1 MNHNS and CDR2 SASEGT. Trimming pared 9 bases from V and 2 bases from J, leaving 12 bases between. The CDR3 has 13 amino acids. The CDR3 loop reads CASGGVNTDTQYS. DNA for the CDR3: TGTGCCAGTGGCGGGGTCAACACAGATACGCAGTATTCT.

This clonotype is medium-sized in the sample. The chain employs TRBV11-3 and TRBJ2-1; 10 nucleotides match TRBD1. V was clipped by 6 bases and J by 6 bases; unmatched bases: 8. The V gene's germline CDR1 is SGHNT and CDR2 YENEEA. The CDR3 is 15 residues long. The CDR3 spells CASRGYGDRGNEQFF. The CDR3 nucleotides are TGTGCCAGCAGGGGTTACGGGGACAGGGGCAATGAGCAGTTCTTC.

This clonotype has just a few counts. The rearrangement links TRBV20-1 to TRBJ2-1; D is possibly TRBD2 (7 bases). In germline, CDR1 is DFQATT, CDR2 SNEGSKA (reference sequence). The CDR3 extends over 15 amino acids. V lost 6 bases and J lost 7, with 22 bases in between. CDR3 sequence: CSARRGGLDGNEQFF. The CDR3 DNA is TGCAGTGCCCGAAGGGGGGGTCTCGATGGGAATGAGCAGTTCTTC.